This section outlines one TCR beta chain sequence together with its context. In the 2 weeks before study entry, exposed participants met a COVID-19 case, which was PCR-confirmed or clinician-diagnosed. Trimming cost V 3 bases and J 4 bases; bases outside gene matches: 4. CDR3 length: 15 amino acids. Per germline, CDR1 ENHRY and CDR2 SYGVKD. This table comes from immunoSEQ multiplex PCR, and its TCRdb copy is limited to in-frame clones, with some not included. The table shows some 270,000 clones, with around nine tenths occurring only once. These data are taken from a study of blood T cell repertoires in COVID-19.

The V and J genes are TRBV10-3 and TRBJ2-1, with 9 bases fitting TRBD2. This receptor was identified in a woman in her thirties or forties who had been exposed to COVID-19. Sequencing was carried out using PBMCs or T cells enriched from blood (not recorded which). CDR3 amino acids: CAISEKAGGYNEQFF. DNA of the CDR3: TGTGCCATCAGTGAAAAAGCGGGGGGATACAATGAGCAGTTCTTC.